These T cell receptor beta chains were read from a single sample in a study of blood T cells in healthy people across ages. TCRdb recomputed calls from the 5' RACE reads with MiXCR, one row per CDR3 protein. This sample has about 780,000 distinct CDR3 sequences; roughly 46% occur once, and the top ten carry approximately 18%. The sample was blood. Every receptor here comes from a man aged 80 or over in good health. The CDR3 runs from the conserved cysteine through the conserved F or W. A D gene is named only where the DNA matches it firmly. Size is omitted from some rows. Given values are once, few, many or a class for expanded clones.

j_call | clone_size | d_call | v_call | cdr3_nt | cdr3_aa
TRBJ2-3 | - | TRBD2 | TRBV10-3 | TGTGCCATCAGTGAGCCTAGCGGGAGGGCCCAAGATACGCAGTATTTT | CAISEPSGRAQDTQYF
TRBJ1-2 | - | - | TRBV7-2 | TGTGCCAGCAGCCAGTTCGCGACAGACTATGGCTACACCTTC | CASSQFATDYGYTF
TRBJ2-5 | - | - | TRBV7-2 | TGTGCCAGCAGCCGAGCGGCAGGGCAAGAGACCCAGTACTTC | CASSRAAGQETQYF
TRBJ2-6 | - | - | TRBV7-2 | TGTGCCAGCAGCCCCTACAGGGATGGGGCCAACGTCCTGACTTTC | CASSPYRDGANVLTF
TRBJ1-4 | many | TRBD1 | TRBV12-3/TRBV12-4 | TGTGCCAGCAGTTTAGGGGGGACAGGGAATGAAAAACTGTTTTTT | CASSLGGTGNEKLFF
TRBJ2-7 | - | TRBD1 | TRBV4-2 | TGTGCCAGCAGCCAACTAATCCCAGGACAGGAAACCTTCTCCTACGAGCAGTACTTC | CASSQLIPGQETFSYEQYF
TRBJ2-1 | - | - | TRBV7-9 | TGTGCCAGCAGCTTAGGTCGGGAACGGGAGTCGCAGTTCTTC | CASSLGRERESQFF
TRBJ2-1 | few | - | TRBV20-1 | TGCAGTGCCCTCGACTTGGTTGAGCAGTTCTTC | CSALDLVEQFF
TRBJ2-3 | - | - | TRBV5-4 | TGTGCCAGCAGCTTGCGAGGGCCCAAGAACTCAGATACGCAGTATTTT | CASSLRGPKNSDTQYF
TRBJ2-1 | - | - | TRBV24-1 | TGTGCCACCTCAAAGGGGGACTACCCCAATGAGCAGTTCTTC | CATSKGDYPNEQFF
TRBJ2-5 | few | TRBD2 | TRBV6-2/TRBV6-3 | TGTGCCAGCAGTACGACTAGCGGGGGGCAAGAGACCCAGTACTTC | CASSTTSGGQETQYF
TRBJ1-5 | - | TRBD1 | TRBV2 | TGTGCCAGCAGTGCGTATCCGGGACAGGGAAGAGTTGGATATCAGCCCCAGCATTTT | CASSAYPGQGRVGYQPQHF
TRBJ2-5 | many | - | TRBV5-6 | TGTGCCAGCAGTACTATCGGGGACCTAGGCGAGACCCAGTACTTC | CASSTIGDLGETQYF
TRBJ2-3 | - | - | TRBV27 | TGTGCCAGCAGTTTCAACCCGTCCCCAGATACGCAGTATTTT | CASSFNPSPDTQYF
TRBJ2-5 | - | TRBD2 | TRBV7-2 | TGTGCCAGCAGAACAACGGGACTAGCAGGCGCGACCCAGTACTTC | CASRTTGLAGATQYF
TRBJ2-1 | - | - | TRBV5-6 | TGTGCCAGCAGCTTGACCCCAGGGAGGCCCTACCATGAGCAGTTCTTC | CASSLTPGRPYHEQFF
TRBJ2-3 | many | TRBD2 | TRBV7-2 | TGTGCCAGCAGCTTAGACGGGGGGGGAGAGGCAGATACGCAGTATTTT | CASSLDGGGEADTQYF
TRBJ2-1 | - | TRBD2 | TRBV5-1 | TGCGCCAGCAGCCCGCCCACCAGGACTAGTGACAATGAGCAGTTCTTC | CASSPPTRTSDNEQFF
TRBJ2-1 | - | - | TRBV11-2 | TGTGCCAGCAGCTTAGGAGTAGCGTCCTACAATGAGCAGTTCTTC | CASSLGVASYNEQFF
TRBJ1-2 | many | TRBD1 | TRBV7-6 | TGTGCCAGCAGCTCCGGACAGGGAGAATATGGCTACACCTTC | CASSSGQGEYGYTF
TRBJ2-5 | - | TRBD2 | TRBV20-1 | TGCAGTGCGGGGGACTACTCCCCAACCCGAGGAAATGAGCAGTACTTC | CSAGDYSPTRGNEQYF
TRBJ2-7 | few | TRBD1 | TRBV5-1 | TGCGCCAGCAGCGCAAGGGACAGGGGAGCGGCGTACGAGCAGTACTTC | CASSARDRGAAYEQYF
TRBJ2-1 | - | TRBD2 | TRBV9 | TGTGCCAGCAGCCCGACTGGTGGCGGGAGTAGCTATGAGCAGTTCTTC | CASSPTGGGSSYEQFF
TRBJ2-1 | many | - | TRBV7-2 | TGTGCCAGCAGCTTAGCAGCGGCTACCTACAATGAGCAGTTCTTC | CASSLAAATYNEQFF
TRBJ2-3 | many | - | TRBV20-1 | TGCAGTGCTTTACCGGGACTTGGAACCACAGATACGCAGTATTTT | CSALPGLGTTDTQYF
TRBJ1-4 | - | TRBD1 | TRBV5-1 | TGCGCCAGCAGCTCATTACCCTCGGGACAGACGAATGAAAAACTGTTTTTT | CASSSLPSGQTNEKLFF
TRBJ2-3 | once | - | TRBV20-1 | TGCAGTACAGAAGCCAAGACAGATACGCAGTATTTT | CSTEAKTDTQYF
TRBJ2-5 | - | TRBD1 | TRBV29-1 | TGCAGCGCTAACCCCGGACAGGGGGCGAAGACCCAGTACTTC | CSANPGQGAKTQYF
TRBJ2-7 | few | TRBD2 | TRBV7-2 | TGTGCCAGCAGCCAGGGAATAGCGGGAGTCTACGAGCAGTACTTC | CASSQGIAGVYEQYF
TRBJ1-5 | - | - | TRBV5-5 | TGTGCCAGCAGCCTGGTCGGAAACCCGAATCAGCCCCAGCATTTT | CASSLVGNPNQPQHF
TRBJ2-3 | - | - | TRBV7-2 | TGTGCCAGCAGCTTAAACGGGGTCGGGGATACGCAGTATTTT | CASSLNGVGDTQYF
TRBJ2-3 | - | TRBD2 | TRBV4-2 | TGTGCCAGCAGCCAAGAGCACGGGAGGGCCTTTTATGATGGAGATACGCAGTATTTT | CASSQEHGRAFYDGDTQYF
TRBJ2-7 | many | - | TRBV7-2 | TGTGCCAGCAGGGGCCCGGGGCTTTCCTACGAGCAGTACTTC | CASRGPGLSYEQYF
TRBJ2-2 | - | - | TRBV20-1 | TGCAGTGCGGCCTCGGGAGAGACCGGGGAGCTGTTTTTT | CSAASGETGELFF
TRBJ2-3 | - | - | TRBV12-3/TRBV12-4 | TGTGCCAGCAGGGAGCAGTACAGCACAGATACGCAGTATTTT | CASREQYSTDTQYF
TRBJ2-5 | once | - | TRBV7-8 | TGTACCAGCAGCTCAGGGTCCAATGAGCAGTACTTC | CTSSSGSNEQYF
TRBJ1-1 | few | - | TRBV6-1 | TGTGCCAGCAGTGCGCGGGGGCAGTCTAACACTGAAGCTTTCTTT | CASSARGQSNTEAFF
TRBJ2-1 | - | TRBD2 | TRBV4-1 | TGCGCCAGCAGCCAAGTCATCGGGGCTAGCGGGAGCCGTGAGCAGTTCTTC | CASSQVIGASGSREQFF
TRBJ1-1 | - | - | TRBV28 | TGTGCCAGCAATAGGGGCTGGGAAGCTTTCTTT | CASNRGWEAFF
TRBJ2-7 | few | - | TRBV7-2 | TGTGCCAGCAGCTTAGTTGGGGGCGCGAACTCTTACGAGCAGTACTTC | CASSLVGGANSYEQYF